This TCR beta chain is from a study of blood T cell repertoires in COVID-19. The protocol was immunoSEQ multiplex PCR, while the TCRdb copy is restricted to in-frame clones and leaves out a portion. The sample has some 200,000 clones; approximately 83% are singletons. The sequencing input was peripheral blood. The TCR was taken from a woman aged 25 to 39 who had recovered from COVID-19.

The CDR3 coding sequence is TGCAGCGTTGGACTGCGGGAGGTATACAATGAGCAGTTCTTC. This gives the protein CSVGLREVYNEQFF. J is TRBJ2-1 and V is TRBV29-1; 8 bases are shared with TRBD2. Germline V lookup: CDR1 SQVTM, CDR2 ANQGSEA. V trimming: 4 bases; J trimming: 4 bases; junction bases outside the gene matches: 6. The CDR3 extends over 14 amino acids.